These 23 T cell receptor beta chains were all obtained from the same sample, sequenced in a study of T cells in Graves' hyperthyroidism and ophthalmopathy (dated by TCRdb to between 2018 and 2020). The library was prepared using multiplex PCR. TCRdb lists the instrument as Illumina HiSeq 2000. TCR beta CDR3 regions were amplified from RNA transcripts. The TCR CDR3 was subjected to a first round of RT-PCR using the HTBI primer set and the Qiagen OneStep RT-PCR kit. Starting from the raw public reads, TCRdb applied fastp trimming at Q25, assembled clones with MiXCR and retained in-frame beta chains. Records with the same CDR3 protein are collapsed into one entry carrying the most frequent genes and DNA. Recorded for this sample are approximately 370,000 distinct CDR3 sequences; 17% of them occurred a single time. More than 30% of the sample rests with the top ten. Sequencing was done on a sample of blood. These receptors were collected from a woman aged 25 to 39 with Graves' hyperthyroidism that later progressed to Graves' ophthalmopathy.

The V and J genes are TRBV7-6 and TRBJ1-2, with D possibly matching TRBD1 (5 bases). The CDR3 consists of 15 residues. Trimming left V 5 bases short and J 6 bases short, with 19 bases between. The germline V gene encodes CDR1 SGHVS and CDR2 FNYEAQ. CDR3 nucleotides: TGTGCCAGCAGCCTTGACCCCCAGGGCGTCCATGGCTACACCTTC. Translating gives CASSLDPQGVHGYTF.

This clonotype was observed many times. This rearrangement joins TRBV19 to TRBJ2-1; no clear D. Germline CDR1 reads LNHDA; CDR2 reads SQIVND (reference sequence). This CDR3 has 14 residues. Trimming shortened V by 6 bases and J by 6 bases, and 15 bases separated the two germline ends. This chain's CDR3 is CASSPYLGGNEQFF. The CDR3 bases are TGTGCCAGTAGCCCCTACCTGGGTGGCAATGAGCAGTTCTTC.

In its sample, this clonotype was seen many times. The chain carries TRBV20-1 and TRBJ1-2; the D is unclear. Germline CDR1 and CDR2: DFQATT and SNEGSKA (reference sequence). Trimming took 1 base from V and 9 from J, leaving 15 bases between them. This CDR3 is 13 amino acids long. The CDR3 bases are TGCAGTGCTAGAGCCCAAGAGGGTACGAGCTACACCTTC. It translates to CSARAQEGTSYTF.

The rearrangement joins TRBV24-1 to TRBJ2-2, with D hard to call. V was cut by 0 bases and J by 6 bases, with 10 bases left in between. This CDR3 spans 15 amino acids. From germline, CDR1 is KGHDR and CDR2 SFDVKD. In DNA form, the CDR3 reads TGTGCCACCAGTGATTTGCCCGTCAGTGCCGGGGAGCTGTTTTTT. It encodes CATSDLPVSAGELFF.

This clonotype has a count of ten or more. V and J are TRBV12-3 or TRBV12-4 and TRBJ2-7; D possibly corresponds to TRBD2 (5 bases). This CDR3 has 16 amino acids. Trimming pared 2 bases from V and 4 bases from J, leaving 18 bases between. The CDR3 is CASSLPGYGETYEQYF. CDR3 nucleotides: TGTGCCAGCAGTTTACCGGGGTATGGGGAGACATACGAGCAGTACTTC.

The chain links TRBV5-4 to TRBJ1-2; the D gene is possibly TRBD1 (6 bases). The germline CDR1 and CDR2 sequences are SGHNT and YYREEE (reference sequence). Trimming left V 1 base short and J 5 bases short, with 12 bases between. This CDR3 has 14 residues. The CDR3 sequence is CASSLRGLRYGYTF. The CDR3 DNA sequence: TGTGCCAGCAGCTTGAGGGGGTTACGGTATGGCTACACCTTC.

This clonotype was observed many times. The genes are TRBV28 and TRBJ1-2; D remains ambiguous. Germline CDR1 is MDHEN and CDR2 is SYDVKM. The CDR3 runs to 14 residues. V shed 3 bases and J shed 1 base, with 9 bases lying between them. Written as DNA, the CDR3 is TGTGCCAGCAGTTTCGGTGGAAATAACTATGGCTACACCTTC. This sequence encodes CASSFGGNNYGYTF.

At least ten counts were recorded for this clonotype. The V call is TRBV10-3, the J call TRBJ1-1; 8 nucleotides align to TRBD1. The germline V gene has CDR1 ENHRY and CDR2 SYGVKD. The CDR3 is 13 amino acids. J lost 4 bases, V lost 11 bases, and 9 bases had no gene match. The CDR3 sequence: CAAEPGQGTEAFF. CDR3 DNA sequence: TGTGCCGCAGAACCTGGACAGGGCACTGAAGCTTTCTTT.

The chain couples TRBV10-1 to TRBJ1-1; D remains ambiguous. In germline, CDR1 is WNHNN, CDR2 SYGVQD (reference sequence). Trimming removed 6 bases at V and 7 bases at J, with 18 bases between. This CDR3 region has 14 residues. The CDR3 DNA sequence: TGCGCCAGCAGAAACCAGCGGGAGAAGGATGAAGCTTTCTTT. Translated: CASRNQREKDEAFF.

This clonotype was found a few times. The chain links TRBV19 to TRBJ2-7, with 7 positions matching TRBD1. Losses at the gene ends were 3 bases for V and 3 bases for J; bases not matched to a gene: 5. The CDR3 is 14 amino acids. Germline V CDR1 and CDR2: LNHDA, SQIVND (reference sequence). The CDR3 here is CASSIRPGGYEQYF. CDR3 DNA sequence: TGTGCCAGTAGTATCCGTCCAGGGGGCTACGAGCAGTACTTC.

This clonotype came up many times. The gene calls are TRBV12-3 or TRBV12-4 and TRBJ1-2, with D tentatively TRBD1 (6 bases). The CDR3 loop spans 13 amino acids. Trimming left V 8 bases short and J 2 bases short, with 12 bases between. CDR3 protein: CASLHTGNYGYTF. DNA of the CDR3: TGTGCCAGCCTACATACAGGGAACTATGGCTACACCTTC.

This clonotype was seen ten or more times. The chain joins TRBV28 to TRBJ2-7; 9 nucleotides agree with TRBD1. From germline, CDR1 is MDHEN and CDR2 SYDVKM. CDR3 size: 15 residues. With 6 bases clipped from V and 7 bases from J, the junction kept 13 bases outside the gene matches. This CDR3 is CASSPRDRAQGEQYF. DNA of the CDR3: TGTGCCAGCAGCCCCCGGGACAGGGCGCAGGGAGAGCAGTACTTC.

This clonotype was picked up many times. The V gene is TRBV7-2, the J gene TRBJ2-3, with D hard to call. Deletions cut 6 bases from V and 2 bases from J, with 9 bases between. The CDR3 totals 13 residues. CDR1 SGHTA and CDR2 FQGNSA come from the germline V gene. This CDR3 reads CASSPTYTDTQYF. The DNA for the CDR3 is TGTGCCAGCAGTCCAACCTACACAGATACGCAGTATTTT.

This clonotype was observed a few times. The CDR3 sequence is CASSEPGDPGGGYTF. In nucleotides, the CDR3 is TGTGCCAGCAGTGAACCGGGGGACCCAGGTGGTGGCTACACCTTC. The chain carries TRBV6-1 and TRBJ1-2; D perhaps matches TRBD1 (5 bases). The CDR3 is 15 amino acids. The germline V gene has CDR1 MNHNS and CDR2 SASEGT. V was trimmed by 2 bases and J by 7 bases, leaving 17 bases between them.

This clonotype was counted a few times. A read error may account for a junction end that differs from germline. CDR3 sequence: CASSWGGHSNQPPHF. The CDR3 DNA sequence: TGTGCCAGCAGCTGGGGCGGACATAGCAATCAGCCCCCGCATTTT. V usage is TRBV27 and J usage is TRBJ1-5; maybe TRBD1 (5 bases). This CDR3 contains 15 residues. Germline CDR1 is MNHEY and CDR2 is SMNVEV (reference sequence).

This CDR3 is CASSIGVRVLAGDEQFF. The DNA of the CDR3 is TGTGCCAGTAGTATAGGTGTTCGGGTCCTAGCGGGAGATGAGCAGTTCTTC. The V and J genes are TRBV19 and TRBJ2-1; TRBD2 aligns across 10 bases. Trimming removed 1 base from V and 8 bases from J; junction bases left unmatched: 11. CDR3 length equals 17 residues. CDR1 is LNHDA and CDR2 is SQIVND in the germline V gene (reference sequence).

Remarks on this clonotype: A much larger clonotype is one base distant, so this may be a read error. The CDR3 bases are TGTGCCAGCAGCTTAGAGGGTTGGTGGCCTGGGAACACCATATATTTT. Amino acids: CASSLEGWWPGNTIYF. The chain joins TRBV7-2 to TRBJ1-3, with D uncertain. Germline V lookup: CDR1 SGHTA, CDR2 FQGNSA. The length of the CDR3 is 16 residues. Complete variable domain (other parts from reference TRBV7-2 and TRBJ1-3): GAGVSQSPSNKVTEKGKDVELRCDPISGHTALYWYRQSLGQGLEFLIYFQGNSAPDKSGLPSDRFSAERTGGSVSTLTIQRTQQEDSAVYLCASSLEGWWPGNTIYFGEGSWLTVV.

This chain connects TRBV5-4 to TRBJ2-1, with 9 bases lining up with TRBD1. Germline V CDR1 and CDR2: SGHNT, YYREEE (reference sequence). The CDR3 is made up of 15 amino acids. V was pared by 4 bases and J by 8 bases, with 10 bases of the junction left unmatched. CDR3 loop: CASSPQGALGDEQFF. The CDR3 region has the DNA TGTGCCAGCAGCCCACAGGGGGCGCTGGGCGATGAGCAGTTCTTC. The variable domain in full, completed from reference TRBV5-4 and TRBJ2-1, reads ETGVTQSPTHLIKTRGQQVTLRCSSQSGHNTVSWYQQALGQGPQFIFQYYREEENGRGNFPPRFSGLQFPNYSSELNVNALELDDSALYLCASSPQGALGDEQFFGPGTRLTVL.

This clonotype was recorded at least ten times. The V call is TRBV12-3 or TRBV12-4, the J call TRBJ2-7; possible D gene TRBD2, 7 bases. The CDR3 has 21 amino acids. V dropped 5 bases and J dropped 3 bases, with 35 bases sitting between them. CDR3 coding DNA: TGTGCCAGCAGTCCTTATGCCGCCTCGAGGGGGGGTCGATTAAATTTCTACGAGCAGTACTTC. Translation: CASSPYAASRGGRLNFYEQYF.

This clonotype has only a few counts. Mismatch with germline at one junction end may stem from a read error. The CDR3, as DNA: TGTGCCAGCAGCCAAAGGATCGGTTCGGGAAGGATCCGCACAGATACGCGGTATTTT. Amino acids: CASSQRIGSGRIRTDTRYF. The V and J genes are TRBV3-1 and TRBJ2-3, with a possible D match to TRBD2 (5 bases). CDR3 size: 19 residues. The germline gives CDR1 LGHDT, CDR2 YNNKEL (reference sequence).

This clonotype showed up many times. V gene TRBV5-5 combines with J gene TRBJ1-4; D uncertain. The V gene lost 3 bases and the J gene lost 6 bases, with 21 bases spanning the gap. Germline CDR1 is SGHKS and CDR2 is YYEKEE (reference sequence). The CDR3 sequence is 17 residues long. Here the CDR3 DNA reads TGTGCCAGCAGCTCCGAGTCCCCGCGGAGGAGGGATGAAAAACTGTTTTTT. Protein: CASSSESPRRRDEKLFF.

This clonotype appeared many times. The CDR3 DNA follows: TGTGCCAGCAGCCCCTCAGGGGTCAATCAGCCCCAGCATTTT. Translated: CASSPSGVNQPQHF. The V call is TRBV6-1, the J call TRBJ1-5, with a weak D call TRBD1 (6 bases). Trimming shortened V by 6 bases and J by 3 bases, and 12 bases separated the two germline ends. Per germline, CDR1 MNHNS and CDR2 SASEGT. There are 14 residues in the CDR3.

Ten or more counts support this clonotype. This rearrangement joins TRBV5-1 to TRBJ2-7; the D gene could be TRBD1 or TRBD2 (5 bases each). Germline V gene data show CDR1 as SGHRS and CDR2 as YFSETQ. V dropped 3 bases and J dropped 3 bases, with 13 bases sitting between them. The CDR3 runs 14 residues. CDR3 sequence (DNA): TGCGCCAGCAGCTGGGACCGAGTAGGCTACGAGCAGTACTTC. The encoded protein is CASSWDRVGYEQYF. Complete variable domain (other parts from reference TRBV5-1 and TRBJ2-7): KAGVTQTPRYLIKTRGQQVTLSCSPISGHRSVSWYQQTPGQGLQFLFEYFSETQRNKGNFPGRFSGRQFSNSRSEMNVSTLELGDSALYLCASSWDRVGYEQYFGPGTRLTVT.